This TCR beta chain was identified in a study of human T cells and chemical hapten exposure. Across the study: Upper-back patches of 0.01% DPC were read at 6 days. A mostly female patient group had alopecia areata, totalis or universalis. TCR yields differed between samples (mainly from small differences in pooled library volume). Notes on the study in general: Relative to control repertoires, expanded TCRs gave rise to significantly more large CDR3 similarity clusters.

Time point defined: pre-sensitization, week 0. The treatment denotes: therapeutic diphenylcyclopropenone sensitization with weekly scalp DPC. About this clonotype: Its antigen remains unidentified.

A single record per CDR3 protein comes from TCRdb applying MiXCR to the RACE reads. The profile shows over 300,000 distinct CDR3 sequences, 5.1% of them singletons. The CDR3 extends over 14 amino acids. From germline, CDR1 is MNHEY and CDR2 SVGAGI. V shed 4 bases and J 4 bases; nucleotides not matched to a gene: 5. The chain carries TRBV6-5 and TRBJ2-5; 8 bases align to TRBD2. The origin of this receptor is a woman aged 45 to 65 with alopecia areata. Some clones in this sample may be carry-over from other donors' samples. The source material was whole blood, sampled in connection with sensitization to the hapten diphenylcyclopropenone (DPC). This CDR3 is CASSSRTSGETQYF. The CDR3 DNA follows: TGTGCCAGCAGTTCCCGTACTAGCGGAGAGACCCAGTACTTC.